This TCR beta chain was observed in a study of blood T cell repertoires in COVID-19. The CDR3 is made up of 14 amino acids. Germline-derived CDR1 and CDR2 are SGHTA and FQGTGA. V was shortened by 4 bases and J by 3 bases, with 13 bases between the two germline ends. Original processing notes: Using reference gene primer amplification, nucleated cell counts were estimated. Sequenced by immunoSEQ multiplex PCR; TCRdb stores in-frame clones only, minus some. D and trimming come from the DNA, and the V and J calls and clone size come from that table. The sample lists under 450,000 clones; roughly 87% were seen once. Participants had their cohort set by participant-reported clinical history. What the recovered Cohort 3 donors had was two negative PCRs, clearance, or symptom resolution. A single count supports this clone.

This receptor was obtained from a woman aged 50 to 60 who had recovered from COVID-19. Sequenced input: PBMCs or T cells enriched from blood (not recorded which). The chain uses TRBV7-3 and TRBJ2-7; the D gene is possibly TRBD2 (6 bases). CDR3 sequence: CASSSRDLLYEQYF. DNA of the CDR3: TGTGCCAGCAGCTCCCGGGACTTACTCTACGAGCAGTACTTC. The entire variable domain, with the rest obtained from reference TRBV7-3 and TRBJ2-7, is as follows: GAGVSQTPSNKVTEKGKYVELRCDPISGHTALYWYRQSLGQGPEFLIYFQGTGAADDSGLPNDRFFAVRPEGSVSTLKIQRTERGDSAVYLCASSSRDLLYEQYFGPGTRLTVT.